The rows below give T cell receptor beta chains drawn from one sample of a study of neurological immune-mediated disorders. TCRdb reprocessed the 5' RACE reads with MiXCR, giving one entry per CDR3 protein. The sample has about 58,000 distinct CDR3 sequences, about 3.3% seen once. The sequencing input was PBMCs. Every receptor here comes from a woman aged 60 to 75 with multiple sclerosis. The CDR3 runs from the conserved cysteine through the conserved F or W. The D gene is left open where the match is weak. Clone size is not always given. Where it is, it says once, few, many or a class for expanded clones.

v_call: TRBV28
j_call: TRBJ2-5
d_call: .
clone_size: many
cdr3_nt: TGTGCCAGCAGAAGGGACTTATGGTGGGAGACCCAGTACTTC
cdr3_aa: CASRRDLWWETQYF

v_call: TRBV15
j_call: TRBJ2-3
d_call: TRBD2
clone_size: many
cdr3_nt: TGTGCCACCAGCAGAGACTCCAGCGGGGCGAGCACAGATACGCAGTATTTT
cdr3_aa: CATSRDSSGASTDTQYF

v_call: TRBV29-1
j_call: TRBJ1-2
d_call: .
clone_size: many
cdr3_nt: TGCAGCGTTGGTGGTCGGCTTCATGGCTACACCTTC
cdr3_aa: CSVGGRLHGYTF

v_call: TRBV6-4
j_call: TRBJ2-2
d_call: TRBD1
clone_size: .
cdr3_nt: TGTGCCAGCAGGCGAGACAGGGTGGCCGGGGAGCTGTTTTTT
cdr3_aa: CASRRDRVAGELFF

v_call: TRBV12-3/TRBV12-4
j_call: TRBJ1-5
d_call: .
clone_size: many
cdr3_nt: TGTGCCAGCAGTAGGGGACCAAAAGAGCCCCAGCATTTT
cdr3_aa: CASSRGPKEPQHF

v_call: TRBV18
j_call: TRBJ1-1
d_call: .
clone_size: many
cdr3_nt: TGTGCCAGCTCACTCCACAGCTTCGATTTGGCTTTCTTT
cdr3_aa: CASSLHSFDLAFF

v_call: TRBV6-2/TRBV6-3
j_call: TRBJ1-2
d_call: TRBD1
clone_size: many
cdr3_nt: TGTGCCAGCAGTTACTCGCGACAGGGCCCTGGCTACACCTTC
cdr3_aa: CASSYSRQGPGYTF

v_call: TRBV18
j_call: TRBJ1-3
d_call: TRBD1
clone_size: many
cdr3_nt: TGTGCCAGCTCACCGAGGACAGGGGTTGGAAACACCATATATTTT
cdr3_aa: CASSPRTGVGNTIYF

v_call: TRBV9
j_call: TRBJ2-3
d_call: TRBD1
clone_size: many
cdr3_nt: TGTGCCAGCAGCGTTTCCGGGACAGGGGAGCATACAGATACGCAGTATTTT
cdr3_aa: CASSVSGTGEHTDTQYF

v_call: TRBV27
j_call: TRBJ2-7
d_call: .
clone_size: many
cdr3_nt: TGTGCCAGCAGTTCCCTCCTGAGGGAGCAGTACTTC
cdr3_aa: CASSSLLREQYF

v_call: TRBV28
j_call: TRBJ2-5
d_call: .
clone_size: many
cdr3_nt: TGTGCCACTCGGGGGGAGACCCAGTACTTC
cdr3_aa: CATRGETQYF

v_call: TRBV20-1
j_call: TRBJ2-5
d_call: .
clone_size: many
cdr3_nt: TGCAGTGCTTCCACTAGACGAGAGACCCAGTACTTC
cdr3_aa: CSASTRRETQYF

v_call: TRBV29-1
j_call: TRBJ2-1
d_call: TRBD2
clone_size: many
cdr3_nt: TGCAGCGTTGAAGTCGGGACTAGCGGAAATTACAATGAGCAGTTCTTC
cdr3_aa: CSVEVGTSGNYNEQFF

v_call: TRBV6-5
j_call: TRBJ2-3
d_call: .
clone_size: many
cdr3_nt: TGTGCCAGCAGTTACTCGATAGATTGGGGGACTGATACGCAGTATTTT
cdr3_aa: CASSYSIDWGTDTQYF

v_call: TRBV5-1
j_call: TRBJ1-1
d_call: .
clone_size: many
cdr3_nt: TGCGCCAGCAGCCCAGGACAGTCGGACACTGAAGCTTTCTTT
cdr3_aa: CASSPGQSDTEAFF

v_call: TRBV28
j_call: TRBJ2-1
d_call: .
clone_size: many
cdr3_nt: TGTGCCAGCAGTTTGCCCCCCCCTGGCAGGAATGAGCAGTTCTTC
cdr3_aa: CASSLPPPGRNEQFF

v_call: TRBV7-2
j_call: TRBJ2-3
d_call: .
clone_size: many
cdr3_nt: TGTGCCAGCAGCCCCCGGTCGGGTGGGGATACGCAGTATTTT
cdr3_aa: CASSPRSGGDTQYF

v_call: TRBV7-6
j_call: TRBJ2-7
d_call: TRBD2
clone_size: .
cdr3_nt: TGTGCCAGCAGCCCCGTAGCGGGAGGGCCCACCTACGAGCAGTACTTC
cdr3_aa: CASSPVAGGPTYEQYF

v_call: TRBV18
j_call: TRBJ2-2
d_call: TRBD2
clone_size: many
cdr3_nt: TGTGCCAGCTCACCACTAGCGGGACAAAACACCGGGGAGCTGTTTTTT
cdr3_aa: CASSPLAGQNTGELFF

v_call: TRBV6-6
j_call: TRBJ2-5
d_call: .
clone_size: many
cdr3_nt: TGTGCCAGCAGTTATAATTGGGGAGTCGGGGAGACCCAGTACTTC
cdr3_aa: CASSYNWGVGETQYF

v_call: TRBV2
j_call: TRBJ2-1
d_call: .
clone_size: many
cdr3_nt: TGTGCCAGCACCCGCCTCCTGTATGAGCAGTTCTTC
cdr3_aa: CASTRLLYEQFF

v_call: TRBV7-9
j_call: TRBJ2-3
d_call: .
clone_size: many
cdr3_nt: TGTGCCAGCAGCTTACACGGGAGCAGCGCAGATACGCAGTATTTT
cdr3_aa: CASSLHGSSADTQYF

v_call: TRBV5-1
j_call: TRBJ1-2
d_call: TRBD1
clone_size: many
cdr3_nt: TGCGCCAGCAGTCCGACAGGGGCAAACTATGGCTACACCTTC
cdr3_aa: CASSPTGANYGYTF

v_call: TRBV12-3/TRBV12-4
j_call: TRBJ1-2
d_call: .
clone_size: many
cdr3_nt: TGTGCCAGCAGTTTAGGGTCATCTAACTATGGCTACACCTTC
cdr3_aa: CASSLGSSNYGYTF

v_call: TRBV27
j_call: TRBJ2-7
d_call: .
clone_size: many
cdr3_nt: TGTGCCAGCAGTCCCGTGGCTGCCTACGAGCAGTACTTC
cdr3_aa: CASSPVAAYEQYF